Listed below are T cell receptor beta chains from one sample, sequenced in a study of identical twins. MiXCR was run by TCRdb on the 5' RACE reads, yielding one entry per CDR3 protein. The table records hundreds of thousands of distinct CDR3 sequences, about a fifth of them present only once. These data are also associated with another study on yellow fever vaccine responses in identical twins.

Sequenced sample: CD4+ T cells sorted from blood. The receptors were gathered from a woman younger than 35 in good health. CDR3s include the opening cysteine and the closing phenylalanine or tryptophan. A D gene is named only where the DNA matches it firmly. Not all rows give a size; the values are once, few, many and, for expanded clones, a class.

v_call,clone_size,d_call,j_call,cdr3_aa,cdr3_nt
TRBV15,many,TRBD2,TRBJ2-1,CATSRVGLPRNNEQFF,TGTGCCACCAGCAGAGTGGGACTACCAAGGAACAATGAGCAGTTCTTC
TRBV10-3,NA,NA,TRBJ2-7,CAISVSKTYEQYF,TGTGCCATCAGTGTGTCAAAGACCTACGAGCAGTACTTC
TRBV6-1,few,NA,TRBJ1-2,CASSGTRLPVGYTF,TGTGCCAGCAGTGGCACACGGCTCCCCGTCGGCTACACCTTC
TRBV20-1,NA,NA,TRBJ2-7,CSANKDYEQYF,TGCAGTGCCAACAAAGACTACGAGCAGTACTTC
TRBV28,NA,NA,TRBJ1-4,CASSPFHGRINEKLFF,TGTGCCAGCAGCCCCTTCCACGGGAGGATAAATGAAAAACTGTTTTTT
TRBV5-1,many,NA,TRBJ1-1,CASSLTAGYRDTEAFF,TGCGCCAGCAGCTTGACTGCGGGTTATCGGGACACTGAAGCTTTCTTT
TRBV5-1,NA,NA,TRBJ2-5,CASSSGHPQETQYF,TGCGCCAGCAGCTCGGGACATCCCCAAGAGACCCAGTACTTC
TRBV20-1,few,NA,TRBJ2-5,CSARDWGNLQETQYF,TGCAGTGCTAGAGATTGGGGGAACCTCCAAGAGACCCAGTACTTC
TRBV3-1,few,NA,TRBJ2-3,CASSQDEATEITDTQYF,TGTGCCAGCAGCCAAGACGAGGCGACAGAAATCACAGATACGCAGTATTTT
TRBV29-1,few,TRBD2,TRBJ2-7,CSVSPTSGYVYEQYF,TGCAGCGTTTCCCCGACTAGCGGGTATGTCTACGAGCAGTACTTC
TRBV10-3,few,NA,TRBJ2-7,CAISEGTTYEQYF,TGTGCCATCAGTGAAGGGACAACCTACGAGCAGTACTTC
TRBV5-1,many,NA,TRBJ2-5,CASSFSLGEQETQYF,TGCGCCAGCAGCTTTTCCTTGGGGGAACAAGAGACCCAGTACTTC
TRBV6-2/TRBV6-3,few,NA,TRBJ2-1,CASRGESVSEQFF,TGTGCCAGCAGGGGAGAGAGTGTGTCTGAGCAGTTCTTC